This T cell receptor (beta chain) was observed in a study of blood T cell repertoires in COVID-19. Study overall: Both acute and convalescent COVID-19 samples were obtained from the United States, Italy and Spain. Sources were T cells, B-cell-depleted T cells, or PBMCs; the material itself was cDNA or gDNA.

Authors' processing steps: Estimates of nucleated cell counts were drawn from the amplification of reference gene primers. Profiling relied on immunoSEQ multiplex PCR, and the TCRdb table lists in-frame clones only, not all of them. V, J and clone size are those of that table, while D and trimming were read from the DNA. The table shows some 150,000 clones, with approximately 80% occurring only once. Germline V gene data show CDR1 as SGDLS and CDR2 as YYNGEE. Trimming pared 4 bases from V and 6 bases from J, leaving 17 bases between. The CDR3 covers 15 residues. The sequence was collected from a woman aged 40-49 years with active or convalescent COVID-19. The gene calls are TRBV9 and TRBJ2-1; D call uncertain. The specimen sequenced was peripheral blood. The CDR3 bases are TGTGCCAGCAGCCCACACGATCCCCCCACCAATGAGCAGTTCTTC. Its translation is CASSPHDPPTNEQFF.